What follows are 30 T cell receptor beta chains derived from one specimen sequenced in a study of T-cell memory formation after mild COVID-19. MiXCR was run by TCRdb on the 5' RACE reads, yielding one entry per CDR3 protein. Among roughly 300,000 distinct CDR3 sequences, less than 9.5% were seen once, and the ten largest hold approximately 23%. The sequencing input was PBMCs or a T cell subset sorted from them (not recorded which). These TCRs come from a man between 18 and 35 years old who had mild COVID-19 (a few samples of this study predate the infection). Cell type and time point are not known.

The J gene is TRBJ1-1, the V gene TRBV12-3 or TRBV12-4; 10 bases are a match to TRBD1. V lost 6 bases and J lost 2; bases outside the gene matches: 3. The CDR3 contains 14 residues. The CDR3 sequence: CASRWTGGNTEAFF. The CDR3 DNA is TGTGCCAGCAGGTGGACAGGGGGAAACACTGAAGCTTTCTTT.

This clonotype showed up just a few times. The rearrangement links TRBV24-1 to TRBJ2-2, with D maybe TRBD1 (6 bases). CDR1 KGHDR and CDR2 SFDVKD come from the germline V gene. CDR3 size: 16 residues. Trimming left V 5 bases short and J 1 base short, with 13 bases between. CDR3 bases: TGTGCCACCAGTGTAACAAGGACAGTGAACACCGGGGAGCTGTTTTTT. Its translation is CATSVTRTVNTGELFF.

Ten or more counts support this clonotype. This rearrangement joins TRBV10-3 to TRBJ2-2; D gene unclear. Germline CDR1 and CDR2: ENHRY and SYGVKD. This CDR3 region has 11 residues. V shed 5 bases and J shed 4 bases, with 2 bases lying between them. CDR3 in amino acids: CAISFTGELFF. The CDR3 coding sequence is TGTGCCATCAGTTTCACCGGGGAGCTGTTTTTT.

The genes are TRBV7-2 and TRBJ2-5, with 11 nucleotides matching TRBD1. J lost 5 bases, V lost 5 bases, and 10 bases had no gene match. CDR1 and CDR2 from the germline V gene are SGHTA and FQGNSA. The CDR3 runs 16 residues. This CDR3 reads CASSNRTGGLVETQYF. CDR3 nucleotides: TGTGCCAGCAGCAATCGGACAGGGGGCCTTGTGGAGACCCAGTACTTC.

The sample holds a few counts of this clonotype. The chain carries TRBV4-2 and TRBJ1-2, with D unclear. Germline V CDR1 and CDR2: LGHNA, YNFKEQ. There are 14 residues in the CDR3. V was shortened by 0 bases and J by 5 bases, with 10 bases between the two germline ends. The DNA of the CDR3 is TGTGCCAGCAGCCAAGATAAGGGTTTTTATGGCTACACCTTC. Amino acid sequence: CASSQDKGFYGYTF.

The J gene is TRBJ1-5, the V gene TRBV27; D call uncertain. This CDR3 has 14 residues. Per germline, CDR1 MNHEY and CDR2 SMNVEV (reference sequence). V was cut by 2 bases and J by 7 bases, with 12 bases left in between. CDR3 sequence reads: CASSLGRVGQPQHF. As DNA, the CDR3 is TGTGCCAGCAGTTTAGGGAGGGTTGGCCAGCCCCAGCATTTT.

This clonotype was seen a handful of times. The gene calls are TRBV20-1 and TRBJ2-1, with TRBD2 identical over 15 bases. The CDR3 has 19 amino acids. The germline V gene encodes CDR1 DFQATT and CDR2 SNEGSKA (reference sequence). V shed 5 bases, J shed 0 bases, and the junction held 11 bases outside the gene matches. The CDR3 nucleotides read TGCAGTGCTTTTAGCGCCGGGACTAGCGGGGGGAGCTCCTACAATGAGCAGTTCTTC. Residues: CSAFSAGTSGGSSYNEQFF.

The chain couples TRBV7-2 to TRBJ1-2; the D is unclear. Trimming stripped 1 base from V and 6 bases from J, with 9 bases between. Germline CDR1 and CDR2: SGHTA and FQGNSA. This CDR3 contains 13 residues. The CDR3 is CASSLEQADGYTF. The CDR3 DNA follows: TGTGCCAGCAGCTTAGAGCAAGCAGATGGCTACACCTTC.

This clonotype was counted between two and nine times. This sequence joins TRBV29-1 and TRBJ2-7; TRBD1 might be the D (5 bases). The CDR3 runs 12 residues. Germline V lookup: CDR1 SQVTM, CDR2 ANQGSEA. V was cut by 3 bases and J by 2 bases, with 8 bases left in between. CDR3 nucleotide sequence: TGCAGCGTTGAGGACAAAGCCTACGAGCAGTACTTC. Protein product: CSVEDKAYEQYF.

This clonotype showed up just a few times. This sequence joins TRBV20-1 and TRBJ1-6; D is unresolved. Trimming left V 6 bases short and J 0 bases short, with 9 bases between. The germline gives CDR1 DFQATT, CDR2 SNEGSKA (reference sequence). The CDR3 consists of 14 residues. The DNA of the CDR3 is TGCAGTGCCCCGGAGATCTCCTATAATTCACCCCTCCACTTT. Protein product: CSAPEISYNSPLHF.

This clonotype was found many times. This sequence joins TRBV5-1 and TRBJ1-5; 8 bases fit TRBD1. The CDR3 spans 13 residues. Trimming at V came to 3 bases and at J to 5 bases, leaving 1 base not matched to a gene. The germline gives CDR1 SGHRS, CDR2 YFSETQ. In DNA form, the CDR3 reads TGCGCCAGCAGCTCGACAGGGGATCAGCCCCAGCATTTT. Its translation is CASSSTGDQPQHF.

V is TRBV6-5 and J is TRBJ2-5; unclear D gene. The CDR3 has 13 residues. Germline V gene sequence: CDR1 MNHEY, CDR2 SVGAGI. V dropped 5 bases and J dropped 5 bases, with 12 bases sitting between them. In DNA form, the CDR3 reads TGTGCCAGCAGTCCCCACGGTGCGGAGACCCAGTACTTC. Translation: CASSPHGAETQYF.

This clonotype appeared a few times. This chain connects TRBV28 to TRBJ2-7; unclear D gene. V was shortened by 4 bases and J by 12 bases, with 16 bases between the two germline ends. The germline CDR1 and CDR2 sequences are MDHEN and SYDVKM. The CDR3 loop spans 12 amino acids. CDR3 in DNA: TGTGCCAGCAGTTGTCGGGCCCGGAGTGGGTACGTC. Its protein is CASSCRARSGYV.

There are many counts of this clonotype. This chain joins TRBV7-2 and TRBJ2-3; D assignment may be TRBD1 or TRBD2 (5 bases each). Germline V CDR1 and CDR2: SGHTA, FQGNSA. The CDR3 extends over 13 amino acids. V was shortened by 4 bases and J by 3 bases, with 8 bases between the two germline ends. The chain's CDR3 is CASSSGRTDTQYF. The CDR3, as DNA: TGTGCCAGCAGCTCGGGACGTACAGATACGCAGTATTTT.

The gene calls are TRBV9 and TRBJ1-2, with a tentative D call TRBD1 (5 bases). CDR3 length equals 12 residues. In germline, CDR1 is SGDLS, CDR2 YYNGEE. Between the trimmed V and J ends, which lost 1 base and 5 bases, there was a span of 6 bases. The CDR3 region is CASSVSGYGYTF. CDR3 DNA: TGTGCCAGCAGCGTATCAGGGTATGGCTACACCTTC.

In its sample, this clonotype was seen many times. The chain links TRBV11-3 to TRBJ2-1; 8 bases align to TRBD2. V dropped 2 bases and J dropped 9; count of bases not matched to a gene: 12. This CDR3 spans 16 amino acids. CDR1 is SGHNT, CDR2 YENEEA, per germline. The CDR3 loop reads CASSLYGGAEFTEQFF. CDR3 DNA sequence: TGTGCCAGCAGCTTATACGGGGGGGCCGAGTTCACTGAGCAGTTCTTC.

This clonotype was recorded at least ten times. In nucleotides, the CDR3 is TGTGCCATCAGGAGCGGGGGGGCCTCCTACGAGCAGTACTTC. Translation gives CAIRSGGASYEQYF. The chain combines TRBV10-3 with TRBJ2-7; TRBD2 agrees at 10 bases. Germline-derived CDR1 and CDR2 are ENHRY and SYGVKD. The CDR3 runs 14 residues. J was trimmed by 0 bases and V by 6 bases; bases with no gene match: 2.

This clonotype showed up many times. This CDR3 reads CASSSRDRLNSPLHF. Here the CDR3 DNA reads TGTGCCAGCAGCTCCCGGGACAGGTTAAATTCACCCCTCCACTTT. The chain carries TRBV9 and TRBJ1-6, with TRBD1 matching 8 bases. This CDR3 region has 15 residues. Germline V lookup: CDR1 SGDLS, CDR2 YYNGEE. The V and J ends lost 4 bases and 7 bases, in that order; junction bases with no gene match: 7. Filled out from reference TRBV9 and TRBJ1-6, the complete variable domain reads DSGVTQTPKHLITATGQRVTLRCSPRSGDLSVYWYQQSLDQGLQFLIQYYNGEERAKGNILERFSAQQFPDLHSELNLSSLELGDSALYFCASSSRDRLNSPLHFGNGTRLTVT.

This clonotype was seen a handful of times. The chain has TRBV11-3 and TRBJ2-3; D may correspond to TRBD1 or TRBD2 (5 bases each). Trimming shortened V by 3 bases and J by 0 bases, and 10 bases separated the two germline ends. This CDR3 has 15 residues. Looked up from germline, CDR1 is SGHNT and CDR2 is YENEEA. For the CDR3, the DNA is TGTGCCAGCAGCTTGGGGACCCTTAGCACAGATACGCAGTATTTT. The encoded protein is CASSLGTLSTDTQYF. Complete variable domain (other parts from reference TRBV11-3 and TRBJ2-3): EAGVVQSPRYKIIEKKQPVAFWCNPISGHNTLYWYLQNLGQGPELLIRYENEEAVDDSQLPKDRFSAERLKGVDSTLKIQPAELGDSAVYLCASSLGTLSTDTQYFGPGTRLTVL.

This clonotype was found a few times. The chain recombines TRBV7-2 with TRBJ1-5; D is unclear. Germline-derived CDR1 and CDR2 are SGHTA and FQGNSA. The CDR3 contains 14 residues. Deletions cut 0 bases from V and 5 bases from J, with 8 bases between. The CDR3 is CASSLARNYQPQHF. CDR3 DNA: TGTGCCAGCAGCTTAGCCAGGAATTATCAGCCCCAGCATTTT. The full variable domain, rest sourced from reference TRBV7-2 and TRBJ1-5, is GAGVSQSPSNKVTEKGKDVELRCDPISGHTALYWYRQSLGQGLEFLIYFQGNSAPDKSGLPSDRFSAERTGGSVSTLTIQRTQQEDSAVYLCASSLARNYQPQHFGDGTRLSIL.

This clonotype occurred many times. This sequence joins TRBV4-2 and TRBJ1-2; D is unclear. CDR3 length: 18 residues. CDR1 is LGHNA, CDR2 YNFKEQ, per germline. The ends were cut back, 0 bases at V and 0 bases at J, with 17 bases in the middle. CDR3 in amino acids: CASSQDLVALKANYGYTF. CDR3 nucleotides: TGTGCCAGCAGCCAAGATCTGGTGGCTCTTAAAGCTAACTATGGCTACACCTTC.

Only a few counts were recorded for this clonotype. V is TRBV5-4 and J is TRBJ2-5; weak D call: TRBD1 (6 bases). Germline V gene sequence: CDR1 SGHNT, CDR2 YYREEE (reference sequence). Trimming took off 7 bases at V and 2 bases at J, with 15 bases between the two ends. The CDR3 runs 14 residues. CDR3 amino acids: CASPTGIGQETQYF. The DNA for the CDR3 is TGTGCCAGCCCCACAGGGATAGGTCAAGAGACCCAGTACTTC. Full variable domain (outside the CDR3, taken from reference TRBV5-4 and TRBJ2-5): ETGVTQSPTHLIKTRGQQVTLRCSSQSGHNTVSWYQQALGQGPQFIFQYYREEENGRGNFPPRFSGLQFPNYSSELNVNALELDDSALYLCASPTGIGQETQYFGPGTRLLVL.

This chain connects TRBV7-2 to TRBJ2-2; D unresolved. V was cut by 5 bases and J by 4 bases, with 14 bases left in between. Looked up from germline, CDR1 is SGHTA and CDR2 is FQGNSA. The CDR3 has 15 residues. CDR3 sequence: CASSRDGRITGELFF. As DNA, the CDR3 is TGTGCCAGCAGCCGTGACGGACGCATCACCGGGGAGCTGTTTTTT.

This clonotype was recorded at least ten times. The chain uses TRBV7-9 and TRBJ2-1, with 9 bases identical to TRBD2. Germline trimming cut 4 bases from V and 1 base from J; bases unmatched to any gene: 2. This CDR3 region has 15 residues. The germline V gene encodes CDR1 SEHNR and CDR2 FQNEAQ (reference sequence). This CDR3 reads CASSYSGGSYNEQFF. CDR3 nucleotides: TGTGCCAGCAGCTATAGCGGGGGATCCTACAATGAGCAGTTCTTC.

This chain uses TRBV4-2 with TRBJ1-4; TRBD1 matches 7 bases. The CDR3 extends over 15 amino acids. V dropped 5 bases and J dropped 5; count of bases not matched to a gene: 8. Germline V CDR1 and CDR2: LGHNA, YNFKEQ. The CDR3 protein is CASSLSGTENEKLFF. DNA of the CDR3: TGTGCCAGCAGCTTATCCGGGACAGAAAATGAAAAACTGTTTTTT.

This sequence joins TRBV20-1 and TRBJ2-7, with D hard to call. Per germline, CDR1 DFQATT and CDR2 SNEGSKA (reference sequence). This CDR3 has 14 amino acids. Trimming stripped 1 base from V and 4 bases from J, with 14 bases between. CDR3 DNA: TGCAGTGCTAGAGCTATGCAAACAAAATACGAGCAGTACTTC. Its translation: CSARAMQTKYEQYF.

This clonotype was detected only a few times. The chain uses TRBV5-1 and TRBJ1-1; 7 bases line up with TRBD1. V lost 2 bases and J lost 0; bases outside the gene matches: 10. CDR1 is SGHRS, CDR2 YFSETQ, per germline. The CDR3 loop spans 17 amino acids. The CDR3 DNA reads as TGCGCCAGCAGCTTCTACAGGGGTCCACTGATGAACACTGAAGCTTTCTTT. Translation: CASSFYRGPLMNTEAFF.

The V call is TRBV4-3, the J call TRBJ1-2; D unclear. The CDR3 covers 14 residues. Germline V gene sequence: CDR1 LGHNA, CDR2 YSLEER. The germline V and J ends were trimmed by 0 bases and 2 bases, with 7 bases remaining between them. The CDR3: CASSQDPRNYGYTF. The CDR3 region has the DNA TGCGCCAGCAGCCAAGACCCCAGGAACTATGGCTACACCTTC.

This clonotype was seen a few times. The CDR3 sequence: CASSPYSGETQYF. CDR3 bases: TGTGCCAGCTCACCTTACTCGGGAGAGACCCAGTACTTC. The chain links TRBV18 to TRBJ2-5; D is undetermined. Trimming shortened V by 3 bases and J by 4 bases, and 9 bases separated the two germline ends. The CDR3 is 13 amino acids. Germline V CDR1 and CDR2: KGHSH, LQKENI.

There are a few counts of this clonotype. This rearrangement joins TRBV7-2 to TRBJ2-5; D unclear. The CDR3 contains 12 residues. Trimming removed 3 bases from V and 8 bases from J, with 10 bases in between. Germline V lookup: CDR1 SGHTA, CDR2 FQGNSA. This chain's CDR3 is CASSLLFGTQYF. The CDR3 DNA is TGTGCCAGCAGCTTGCTGTTTGGTACCCAGTACTTC.